This TCR beta chain was profiled in a study of T cell responses to AZD1222 COVID-19 vaccine. Study-wide context: Second-dose recipients at about 4 or about 12 weeks were treated as one pooled group.

A word on this clone: What it binds is not known.

Study conclusions and caveats: Reportedly, nearly half of unique spike TCRs recognized epitopes outside B.1.351/B.1.1.7 mutations. The study found vaccine-associated CD4 TCRs spanning spike, dominant at 160-218 and 743-854. Only a handful of AZD1222 recipients tested seropositive at baseline.

Generated by immunoSEQ multiplex PCR, the TCRdb table keeps only in-frame clones and is missing some. The table has about 100,000 clones, 85% to 90% seen once. The CDR3 totals 15 residues. Trimming removed 5 bases at V and 1 base at J, with 15 bases between. CDR1 is SGHTA, CDR2 FQGNSA, per germline. The source material was peripheral blood, sampled on day 0 of AZD1222 vaccination. This clonotype was obtained from an adult in good health. The chain employs TRBV7-2 and TRBJ2-7; D gene ambiguous. In DNA form, the CDR3 reads TGTGCCAGCAGCCCCGTTGGGGTAGTGTCCTACGAGCAGTACTTC. Translated, it gives CASSPVGVVSYEQYF.